The 17 T cell receptor beta chains listed next were all sequenced from one sample in a study of human T cells and chemical hapten exposure. Time point noted: pre-sensitization, week 0. Documented treatment: therapeutic diphenylcyclopropenone sensitization with weekly scalp DPC. MiXCR, applied by TCRdb to the RACE reads, yields one record per CDR3 protein. The sample yields about 250,000 distinct CDR3 sequences, roughly 8% seen once. Sample: whole blood, taken in connection with sensitization to the hapten diphenylcyclopropenone (DPC). The receptors stem from a man aged 18 to 29 with alopecia areata. Some clones in this sample may be carry-over from other donors' samples.

This clonotype was observed a few times. The chain recombines TRBV6-2 or TRBV6-3 with TRBJ1-6; no clear D. The CDR3 length is 16 residues. Germline V gene lookup returns CDR1 MNHEY and CDR2 SVGEGT. Trimming took off 2 bases at V and 11 bases at J, with 19 bases between the two ends. CDR3 in amino acids: CASSYASAGGRTPLHF. CDR3 coding DNA: TGTGCCAGCAGTTACGCCTCCGCGGGTGGCCGCACACCCCTCCACTTT.

This clonotype has ten or more counts. The CDR3 bases are TGTGCCAGCAGCCCTTCAGGGGTACCCACTGAAGCTTTCTTT. Its translation: CASSPSGVPTEAFF. The V and J genes are TRBV7-9 and TRBJ1-1; possible D gene TRBD1, 6 bases. Between the trimmed V and J ends, which lost 5 bases and 4 bases, there was a span of 14 bases. The CDR3 is 14 residues long. Per germline, CDR1 SEHNR and CDR2 FQNEAQ (reference sequence).

This chain uses TRBV7-8 with TRBJ1-2; 8 bases are a match to TRBD1. CDR1 is SGHVS, CDR2 FQNEAQ, per germline. V was clipped by 1 base and J by 5 bases; unmatched bases: 15. The CDR3 consists of 18 residues. DNA for the CDR3: TGTGCCAGCAGCTTAGACGCCAGGGGGCAGGGAAGTAATTATGGCTACACCTTC. Its protein product is CASSLDARGQGSNYGYTF.

This clonotype was detected a few times. CDR3 bases: TGTGCCAGCAGCTACAGGGGGGCCGGTGGCTACACCTTC. This translates into CASSYRGAGGYTF. The rearrangement links TRBV7-2 to TRBJ1-2, with 8 bases matching TRBD1. Germline V gives CDR1 SGHTA, CDR2 FQGNSA. Trimming at V came to 4 bases and at J to 7 bases, leaving 5 bases not matched to a gene. CDR3 length equals 13 residues.

The V and J genes are TRBV7-9 and TRBJ2-1, with 8 bases fitting TRBD1. V shed 4 bases and J 8 bases; nucleotides not matched to a gene: 7. This CDR3 is built from 14 residues. Germline V gene lookup returns CDR1 SEHNR and CDR2 FQNEAQ (reference sequence). In DNA, the CDR3 is TGTGCCAGCAGCTCCGGACAGGGAGTCGATGAGCAGTTCTTC. Encoded protein: CASSSGQGVDEQFF.

J is TRBJ2-3 and V is TRBV2; D is perhaps TRBD2 (7 bases). Between the trimmed V and J ends, which lost 11 bases and 2 bases, there was a span of 20 bases. CDR3 length: 15 amino acids. From germline, CDR1 is SNHLY and CDR2 FYNNEI. CDR3 nucleotide sequence: TGTGCCGGGGCGGGGGCAGGGATCTCCACAGATACGCAGTATTTT. Residues: CAGAGAGISTDTQYF.

This clonotype was seen a handful of times. The chain carries TRBV5-1 and TRBJ2-5; D perhaps matches TRBD1 (6 bases). Germline-derived CDR1 and CDR2 are SGHRS and YFSETQ. The V and J ends lost 4 bases and 1 base respectively, with 17 bases between them. The CDR3 is 16 amino acids. CDR3 residues: CASSPSFRGLQETQYF. DNA for the CDR3: TGCGCCAGCAGCCCCTCCTTCAGGGGTCTCCAAGAGACCCAGTACTTC.

This clonotype was found a few times. The chain joins TRBV7-6 to TRBJ2-1; D possibly corresponds to TRBD2 (6 bases). The V end was cut by 4 bases, the J end by 10 bases, with 23 bases between. Germline V gene sequence: CDR1 SGHVS, CDR2 FNYEAQ. This CDR3 comprises 16 residues. CDR3 nucleotide sequence: TGTGCCAGCAGCTCAGAAACGGGACTCTTGGACCGGGAGCAGTTCTTC. Its protein is CASSSETGLLDREQFF. The whole variable domain, filled in from reference TRBV7-6 and TRBJ2-1, reads GAGVSQSPRYKVTKRGQDVALRCDPISGHVSLYWYRQALGQGPEFLTYFNYEAQQDKSGLPNDRFSAERPEGSISTLTIQRTEQRDSAMYRCASSSETGLLDREQFFGPGTRLTVL.

A few counts support this clonotype. The CDR3, as DNA: TGCAGTGCTGGACCCGGGACTGAGAATTCACCCCTCCACTTT. It codes for CSAGPGTENSPLHF. The chain couples TRBV20-1 to TRBJ1-6; D might be TRBD1 (5 bases). The V end was cut by 5 bases, the J end by 7 bases, with 15 bases between. CDR3 length: 14 amino acids. Germline loops: CDR1 DFQATT, CDR2 SNEGSKA (reference sequence).

This clonotype was seen repeatedly, ten times or more. This chain uses TRBV14 with TRBJ2-3; TRBD2 agrees at 11 bases. Losses at the gene ends were 2 bases for V and 4 bases for J; bases not matched to a gene: 2. This CDR3 is 15 amino acids long. The germline V gene has CDR1 SGHDN and CDR2 FVKESK. The CDR3 nucleotides read TGTGCCAGCAGCCAACTAGCGGGGGGTGCAGATACGCAGTATTTT. This translates into CASSQLAGGADTQYF.

This clonotype was counted a few times. J is TRBJ2-3 and V is TRBV28; TRBD2 matches at 14 bases. The CDR3 runs to 18 residues. Trimming cost V 4 bases and J 1 base; bases outside gene matches: 7. Germline V gene sequence: CDR1 MDHEN, CDR2 SYDVKM. DNA of the CDR3: TGTGCCAGCAGTTCTCCGCCGACTAGCGGGGGGGGCACAGATACGCAGTATTTT. Its translation: CASSSPPTSGGGTDTQYF.

This clonotype occurred many times. V gene TRBV11-3 combines with J gene TRBJ2-3; D ambiguous. V lost 3 bases and J lost 6, with 7 bases in between. The CDR3 length is 12 residues. The germline CDR1 and CDR2 sequences are SGHNT and YENEEA. CDR3 sequence: CASSLVGDTQYF. The DNA for the CDR3 is TGTGCCAGCAGCTTGGTAGGGGATACGCAGTATTTT.

This clonotype was observed a few times. The rearrangement uses TRBV4-2 and TRBJ2-2; D possibly uses TRBD1 or TRBD2 (5 bases each). V was cut by 4 bases and J by 0 bases, with 15 bases left in between. CDR3 size: 17 residues. CDR1 LGHNA and CDR2 YNFKEQ come from the germline V gene. CDR3 sequence reads: CASSLGDGAPNTGELFF. The CDR3 DNA follows: TGTGCCAGCAGCCTCGGGGATGGGGCCCCGAACACCGGGGAGCTGTTTTTT.

This clonotype has more than one count but fewer than ten. This chain joins TRBV20-1 and TRBJ1-4, with a possible D match to TRBD1 (5 bases). V lost 5 bases to trimming and J lost 8 bases, with 15 bases between them. The CDR3 has 13 residues. Germline V gene data show CDR1 as DFQATT and CDR2 as SNEGSKA (reference sequence). The CDR3 nucleotides read TGCAGTGCTCGGACAACCTTAGGAGAAAAACTGTTTTTT. Translation gives CSARTTLGEKLFF.

This clonotype was observed at least ten times. The chain recombines TRBV5-1 with TRBJ2-3, with 10 positions matching TRBD2. This CDR3 contains 18 residues. Germline assignment: CDR1 SGHRS and CDR2 YFSETQ. The ends lost 0 bases at V and 4 bases at J; junction bases unmatched: 11. This chain's CDR3 is CASSLDGIAGGKADTQYF. In DNA form, the CDR3 reads TGCGCCAGCAGCTTGGACGGTATAGCGGGGGGCAAGGCAGATACGCAGTATTTT. The complete variable domain, with remaining parts taken from reference TRBV5-1 and TRBJ2-3, reads KAGVTQTPRYLIKTRGQQVTLSCSPISGHRSVSWYQQTPGQGLQFLFEYFSETQRNKGNFPGRFSGRQFSNSRSEMNVSTLELGDSALYLCASSLDGIAGGKADTQYFGPGTRLTVL.

Only one count was recorded for this clonotype. V is TRBV20-1 and J is TRBJ2-3; 8 bases line up with TRBD2. Germline V lookup: CDR1 DFQATT, CDR2 SNEGSKA (reference sequence). The CDR3 contains 16 residues. J lost 4 bases, V lost 6 bases, and 15 bases had no gene match. The CDR3 is CSAGGQRGRSPDTQYF. DNA of the CDR3: TGCAGTGCCGGTGGGCAGCGGGGGAGGTCCCCAGATACGCAGTATTTT.

This clonotype was observed at least ten times. Relative to the germline gene, one junction end is altered; a read error may explain this. The chain is built from TRBV6-5 and TRBJ1-6; D gene unclear. This CDR3 region has 15 residues. Germline lookup yields CDR1 MNHEY and CDR2 SVGAGI. CDR3 sequence: CASNLGQIHNSPLHF. CDR3 bases: TGTGCCAGCAACCTGGGCCAGATCCATAATTCCCCCCTCCACTTT.